Sequencing of this TCR beta chain was carried out in a study of blood T cell repertoires in COVID-19 (dated by TCRdb to the early 2020s). General notes on the study: The collaborator samples originated in the United States, Italy and Spain and spanned the acute and convalescent phases of COVID-19. The prospective study material was composed of cDNA or gDNA derived from T cells, B-cell-depleted T cells, or PBMCs. Deeply sampled blood TCRbeta repertoires from subjects exposed to, actively infected with, or recovered from COVID-19 were included in the dataset. A freely available public database, intended as a resource for researchers studying the immune response to SARS-CoV-2, is where the repertoires were released. The samples were drawn from the first 160 participants of the ongoing ImmuneRACE study and from 1,254 subjects provided by 6 global collaborators. The sample metadata nearly always contained a de-identified subject ID, COVID-19 status, age in years and sex. Where HLA class I and class II types were available, the types were taken from metadata supplied by the sample provider, not from assay-based typing. Summary of the overall study and its limitations: The quantity of clinical and demographic metadata differed by source and by participant and was supplied without curation.

Deletion took 0 bases off V and 8 bases off J, with a span of 16 bases between the germline ends. Inclusive of the bounding cysteine and phenylalanine, the CDR3 is 15 residues long. The sequence is cut down to CDR3 DNA, 45 bases in frame from base 1. CDR1 and CDR2 (MNHNS, SASEGT) derive from the germline V gene. Comment on this clone: Its antigen specificity is not known. No qualities accompany the bases; no much larger clone lies one base away.

One collaborating source in Seattle enrolled patients while the patients were actively infected and followed the patients over time throughout the course of disease. Whole blood was collected in K2EDTA tubes by collaborating institutions according to the institutions' own protocols. For TCRbeta analysis, collaborators shipped samples as frozen whole blood, isolated PBMCs, or DNA extracted from either of those sample types. The immunoSEQ Assay, a bias-controlled multiplex PCR, was used to amplify TCRbeta CDR3 regions from genomic DNA. The source study handled its data this way. The number of nucleated cells in each sample was estimated by amplification of reference gene primers within the assay. To quantify the absolute abundance of each unique TCRbeta CDR3 rearrangement, sequence reads were collapsed and filtered. For each sample, productive Simpson clonality was calculated by taking the square root of Simpson's diversity index across productive rearrangements. TCRdb mirrors the immuneACCESS table, restricted to in-frame sequences. Some clones are absent from its copies; in checked studies, under half trace to an unresolved V gene, and the reason for the others is unknown. The DNA gave D and trimming, while V, J and clone size come from that table. Counted in this sample were approximately 140,000 clones; roughly 85% of them appeared once. Approximately 8% of the sample rests with the top ten.

This receptor was obtained from a woman aged 55-69 years with COVID-19, enrolled during active disease. Sequenced material: peripheral blood. The V and J segments used are TRBV6-1 and TRBJ1-2, with TRBD1 perhaps the D gene, on 5 matching bases. In nucleotide form, the sequence is TGTGCCAGCAGTGAAGCTGTGGGGGGAAGGTGGGGCTACACCTTC. It translates to CASSEAVGGRWGYTF.